This T cell receptor beta chain originates from a study of blood T cell repertoires in COVID-19. Clones were read by immunoSEQ multiplex PCR, and TCRdb kept only the in-frame ones, dropping some. The sample consists of 90,000 to 100,000 clones, approximately 86% of them appearing once. Germline lookup yields CDR1 LGHNT and CDR2 FRNRAP. The CDR3 runs 12 residues. The ends were cut back, 2 bases at V and 8 bases at J, with 6 bases in the middle. This sequence was found in a man aged 70-80 years with active or convalescent COVID-19. The V call is TRBV12-5, the J call TRBJ1-4; D call uncertain. Material: peripheral blood. CDR3 nucleotide sequence: TGTGCTAGTGGTTTGTCGGAGGAAAAACTGTTTTTT. This translates into CASGLSEEKLFF.